This T cell receptor (beta chain) is drawn from a study of blood T cell repertoires in COVID-19. Study background: Spain, Italy and the United States supplied samples that represented acute and convalescent COVID-19. In each case, the material was cDNA or gDNA derived from T cells, B-cell-depleted T cells, or PBMCs.

The CDR3 consists of 16 residues. The V and J ends lost 1 base and 1 base respectively, with 8 bases between them. Germline V gene lookup returns CDR1 PRHDT and CDR2 FYEKMQ (reference sequence). Under the authors' procedure: Estimates of nucleated cell counts were drawn from the amplification of reference gene primers. Assay: immunoSEQ multiplex PCR; the TCRdb copy retains only in-frame clones and omits some. That table supplies the V and J calls and clone size; D and trimming were determined from the DNA. The table lists roughly 54,000 clones, 85% to 95% of them singletons. The sample was peripheral blood. The V and J genes are TRBV13 and TRBJ2-6, with no clear D. The TCR was taken from a man aged 50-59 years with acute or convalescent COVID-19. The CDR3 protein is CASSLERVSGANVLTF. In DNA, the CDR3 is TGTGCCAGCAGCTTAGAACGGGTGTCTGGGGCCAACGTCCTGACTTTC.